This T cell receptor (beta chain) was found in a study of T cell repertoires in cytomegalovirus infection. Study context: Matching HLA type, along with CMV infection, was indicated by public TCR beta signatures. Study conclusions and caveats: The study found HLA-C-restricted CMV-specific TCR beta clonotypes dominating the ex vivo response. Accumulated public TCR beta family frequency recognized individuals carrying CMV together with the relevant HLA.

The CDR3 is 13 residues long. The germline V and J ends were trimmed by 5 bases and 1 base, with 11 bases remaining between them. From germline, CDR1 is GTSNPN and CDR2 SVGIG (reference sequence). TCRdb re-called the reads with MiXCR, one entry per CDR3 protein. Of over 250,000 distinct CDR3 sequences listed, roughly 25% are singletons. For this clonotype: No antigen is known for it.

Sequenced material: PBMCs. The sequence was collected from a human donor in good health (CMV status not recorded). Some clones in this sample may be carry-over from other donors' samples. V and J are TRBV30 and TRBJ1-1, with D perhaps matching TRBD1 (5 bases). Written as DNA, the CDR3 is TGTGCCTGGGGTCAGGGCCCGAACACTGAAGCTTTCTTT. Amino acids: CAWGQGPNTEAFF.